Listed here are 21 T cell receptor beta chains from one sample, sequenced in a study of cytomegalovirus exposure and HLA in healthy donors. The study ran its PCR with 60 Vbeta and 13 Jbeta primers. TCRdb keeps only in-frame clones here, not all; method: immunoSEQ multiplex PCR. The sample records around 110,000 clones, 9.5% being singletons. Material: PBMCs. Receptors were obtained from a man aged 25-40 years in good health and CMV-seronegative.

J is TRBJ1-1 and V is TRBV6-1; TRBD1 agrees at 9 bases. The CDR3 has 14 residues. Germline V gene lookup returns CDR1 MNHNS and CDR2 SASEGT. J was trimmed by 1 base and V by 6 bases; bases with no gene match: 3. The CDR3 region is CASRGDRANTEAFF. The CDR3 region has the DNA TGTGCCAGCAGGGGGGACAGGGCGAACACTGAAGCTTTCTTT.

The chain has TRBV18 and TRBJ2-5; D is possibly TRBD2 (6 bases). CDR3 size: 15 residues. CDR1 and CDR2 from the germline V gene are KGHSH and LQKENI. The V gene lost 6 bases and the J gene lost 2 bases, with 16 bases spanning the gap. Here the CDR3 reads CASSRVPGLQETQYF. CDR3 coding DNA: TGTGCCAGCTCCCGAGTACCGGGACTTCAAGAGACCCAGTACTTC.

The gene calls are TRBV6-1 and TRBJ2-3; TRBD1 matches at 12 bases. J lost 4 bases, V lost 11 bases, and 10 bases had no gene match. CDR3 length: 15 amino acids. CDR1 MNHNS and CDR2 SASEGT come from the germline V gene. CDR3 amino acids: CAGETGTGGADTQYF. The CDR3, as DNA: TGTGCCGGGGAAACCGGGACAGGGGGCGCAGATACGCAGTATTTT.

This clone was seen only a few times. The J gene is TRBJ2-3, the V gene TRBV5-4; 8 nucleotides match TRBD1. Losses at the gene ends were 0 bases for V and 5 bases for J; bases not matched to a gene: 11. Germline CDR1 reads SGHNT; CDR2 reads YYREEE (reference sequence). The CDR3 sequence is 17 residues long. Here the CDR3 reads CASSLAQGRGQGDTQYF. DNA for the CDR3: TGTGCCAGCAGCTTGGCCCAGGGCAGGGGGCAGGGAGATACGCAGTATTTT.

This clone has only a few counts. The rearrangement joins TRBV2 to TRBJ2-3; 8 bases align to TRBD2. The V and J ends lost 4 bases and 0 bases, in that order; junction bases with no gene match: 3. Per the germline V gene, CDR1 is SNHLY and CDR2 is FYNNEI. The CDR3 contains 15 residues. CDR3 amino acids: CASSAGGASTDTQYF. In DNA, the CDR3 is TGTGCCAGCAGTGCCGGGGGGGCTAGCACAGATACGCAGTATTTT.

This chain links TRBV7-9 with TRBJ2-1; D is possibly TRBD2 (6 bases). The V and J ends lost 3 bases and 6 bases respectively, with 15 bases between them. The CDR3 length is 15 residues. CDR1 and CDR2 (germline): SEHNR, FQNEAQ (reference sequence). The CDR3 DNA reads TGTGCCAGCAGCTTCCGGCAGGGACTGGCCAATGAGCAGTTCTTC. Translated, it gives CASSFRQGLANEQFF.

A few counts support this clone. The rearrangement uses TRBV2 and TRBJ2-6, with D possibly matching TRBD1 (5 bases). The CDR3 is made up of 15 amino acids. Germline V lookup: CDR1 SNHLY, CDR2 FYNNEI. Between the trimmed V and J ends, which lost 3 bases and 4 bases, there was a span of 10 bases. The CDR3 sequence: CASSDQGAGANVLTF. The CDR3 DNA is TGTGCCAGCAGTGATCAAGGGGCCGGGGCCAACGTCCTGACTTTC.

The V gene is TRBV19, the J gene TRBJ1-5; tentatively, D is TRBD1 (6 bases). Germline V CDR1 and CDR2: LNHDA, SQIVND (reference sequence). Between the trimmed V and J ends, which lost 5 bases and 16 bases, there was a span of 36 bases. The CDR3 loop spans 18 amino acids. The CDR3 here is CASSPQPNPGQGAPMRHF. The DNA for the CDR3 is TGTGCCAGTAGTCCACAGCCTAATCCGGGACAAGGGGCCCCTATGAGACATTTT.

The table lists this clone with a few counts. The chain is built from TRBV19 and TRBJ2-1, with a possible D match to TRBD2 (6 bases). Germline-derived CDR1 and CDR2 are LNHDA and SQIVND (reference sequence). The CDR3 sequence is 12 residues long. Trimming shortened V by 7 bases and J by 6 bases, and 10 bases separated the two germline ends. CDR3 in amino acids: CASNFGSNEQFF. CDR3 nucleotides: TGTGCCAGTAATTTCGGGAGCAATGAGCAGTTCTTC.

The chain uses TRBV29-1 and TRBJ2-2, with 7 positions matching TRBD2. This CDR3 spans 14 amino acids. Germline values: CDR1 SQVTM, CDR2 ANQGSEA. Germline trimming cut 7 bases from V and 4 bases from J; bases unmatched to any gene: 9. In nucleotides, the CDR3 is TGCAGCGCCCGATTGGGGGGGACCACCGGGGAGCTGTTTTTT. Its protein is CSARLGGTTGELFF.

The DNA for the CDR3 is TGTGCCAGTACCAGGCAGGGACAGCCTAACACCGGGGAGCTGTTTTTT. Protein: CASTRQGQPNTGELFF. V usage is TRBV19 and J usage is TRBJ2-2; 7 bases align to TRBD1. CDR3 size: 16 residues. Germline CDR1 LNHDA, CDR2 SQIVND (reference sequence). V gave up 7 bases and J gave up 2 bases; unmatched junction bases: 10.

This clone was detected only a few times. This rearrangement joins TRBV5-6 to TRBJ2-3, with TRBD1 matching over 10 bases. Trimming took 0 bases from V and 4 from J; bases not matched to a gene: 8. The CDR3 extends over 17 amino acids. Germline CDR1 SGHDT, CDR2 YYEEEE. The CDR3 spells CASSLALRDRGADTQYF. In DNA, the CDR3 is TGTGCCAGCAGCTTGGCCCTCCGGGACAGGGGAGCAGATACGCAGTATTTT.

V and J are TRBV5-1 and TRBJ2-2; the match to TRBD1 covers 11 bases. Germline V gene sequence: CDR1 SGHRS, CDR2 YFSETQ. The CDR3 sequence is 15 residues long. V lost 3 bases to trimming and J lost 6 bases; unmatched junction nucleotides: 4. The DNA for the CDR3 is TGCGCCAGCAGCTCCGGACAGGGGGCCGCCGGGGAGCTGTTTTTT. It yields the protein CASSSGQGAAGELFF.

This clone came up a few times. The rearrangement joins TRBV28 to TRBJ1-1; perhaps TRBD1 as D (6 bases). The CDR3 covers 11 residues. V was shortened by 11 bases and J by 11 bases, with 18 bases between the two germline ends. Germline assignment: CDR1 MDHEN and CDR2 SYDVKM. The CDR3 protein is CALGQGRGAFF. Here the CDR3 DNA reads TGTGCCTTAGGGCAGGGGAGGGGGGCTTTCTTT.

The chain links TRBV6-6 to TRBJ2-6, with D perhaps matching TRBD1 (7 bases). CDR1 MNHNY and CDR2 SVGAGI come from the germline V gene (reference sequence). V was trimmed by 7 bases and J by 0 bases, leaving 10 bases between them. The CDR3 extends over 15 amino acids. CDR3 sequence reads: CASTGGGSGANVLTF. CDR3 sequence (DNA): TGTGCCAGCACAGGGGGAGGCTCTGGGGCCAACGTCCTGACTTTC.

This clone showed up just a few times. The rearrangement uses TRBV9 and TRBJ2-1, with D tentatively TRBD2 (6 bases). The germline V and J ends were trimmed by 0 bases and 2 bases, with 15 bases remaining between them. CDR3 size: 17 residues. CDR1 and CDR2 from the germline V gene are SGDLS and YYNGEE. CDR3 nucleotide sequence: TGTGCCAGCAGCGTAGCCGGGCGGCGGGGAGCCTACAATGAGCAGTTCTTC. Amino acids: CASSVAGRRGAYNEQFF.

This clone was counted between two and nine times. The rearrangement links TRBV29-1 to TRBJ1-4; D might be TRBD1 (5 bases). The germline CDR1 and CDR2 sequences are SQVTM and ANQGSEA. V lost 2 bases to trimming and J lost 7 bases, with 14 bases between them. The CDR3 spans 14 residues. DNA of the CDR3: TGCAGCGTTGAAAGTGGGGGGACTGGTGAAAAACTGTTTTTT. The encoded protein is CSVESGGTGEKLFF.

This clone was observed a handful of times. The V gene is TRBV28, the J gene TRBJ2-7; TRBD2 is a possible D gene (6 bases). This CDR3 region has 12 residues. Trimming took 6 bases from V and 4 from J, leaving 10 bases between them. Germline V gives CDR1 MDHEN, CDR2 SYDVKM. The CDR3: CASRGGQYEQYF. The CDR3 coding sequence is TGTGCCAGCAGGGGGGGTCAGTACGAGCAGTACTTC.

The chain recombines TRBV27 with TRBJ1-6; TRBD1 matches at 10 bases. The germline gives CDR1 MNHEY, CDR2 SMNVEV (reference sequence). After removal of 7 bases from V and 9 bases from J, the junction contained 12 bases not matched to a gene. This CDR3 contains 16 residues. The CDR3 nucleotides read TGTGCCAGCACCTCATGGACAGGGGGGTTAGGTTCACCCCTCCACTTT. Its translation is CASTSWTGGLGSPLHF.

This clone occurred a few times. The genes are TRBV6-1 and TRBJ2-5, with D perhaps TRBD2 (6 bases). The length of the CDR3 is 18 residues. Trimming took off 2 bases at V and 5 bases at J, with 24 bases between the two ends. Germline CDR1 MNHNS, CDR2 SASEGT. CDR3 bases: TGTGCCAGCAGTGAATTCACCATTGCGGGACCCCTCTTTGAGACCCAGTACTTC. It encodes CASSEFTIAGPLFETQYF.

This rearrangement joins TRBV5-8 to TRBJ1-5; 8 bases agree with TRBD1. V lost 0 bases and J lost 3; bases outside the gene matches: 8. The germline V gene encodes CDR1 SGHTS and CDR2 YDEGEE. CDR3 length equals 17 residues. Here the CDR3 reads CASSLAAAGGYNQPQHF. The DNA of the CDR3 is TGTGCCAGCAGCTTGGCCGCGGCAGGGGGCTACAATCAGCCCCAGCATTTT.